What follows are 28 T cell receptor beta chains derived from one specimen sequenced in a study of cytomegalovirus exposure and HLA in healthy donors. Clones were read by immunoSEQ multiplex PCR, and TCRdb kept only the in-frame ones, dropping some. The table records 150,000 to 200,000 clones, over 65% of them present only once. Input material: PBMCs. The receptors shown here come from a man younger than 30 in good health and CMV-seropositive.

This chain links TRBV15 with TRBJ1-5, with 9 bases identical to TRBD1. Per the germline V gene, CDR1 is LNHNV and CDR2 is YYDKDF (reference sequence). This CDR3 is built from 15 residues. Trimming took 5 bases from V and 1 from J; bases not matched to a gene: 3. This CDR3 is CATSDGQGSNQPQHF. CDR3 in DNA: TGTGCCACCAGCGACGGACAGGGGAGCAATCAGCCCCAGCATTTT.

Only one count was recorded for this clone. This rearrangement joins TRBV27 to TRBJ2-1; perhaps TRBD1 as D (6 bases). This CDR3 is 18 amino acids long. V was cut by 3 bases and J by 0 bases, with 18 bases left in between. Germline CDR1 is MNHEY and CDR2 is SMNVEV (reference sequence). The CDR3 here is CASSFPSSDSSSYNEQFF. The DNA of the CDR3 is TGTGCCAGCAGTTTCCCCTCCTCGGACAGCAGCTCCTACAATGAGCAGTTCTTC.

The CDR3 protein is CASSPMDSYEQYF. The DNA for the CDR3 is TGTGCCAGCAGCCCGATGGACAGCTACGAGCAGTACTTC. The chain joins TRBV5-6 to TRBJ2-7; a possible D gene is TRBD1 (6 bases). Between the trimmed V and J ends, which lost 4 bases and 3 bases, there was a span of 11 bases. Germline assignment: CDR1 SGHDT and CDR2 YYEEEE. CDR3 length: 13 amino acids.

V is TRBV4-2 and J is TRBJ2-1; maybe TRBD1 (6 bases). CDR3 length: 16 amino acids. Trimming took off 4 bases at V and 1 base at J, with 14 bases between the two ends. The germline CDR1 and CDR2 sequences are LGHNA and YNFKEQ. DNA for the CDR3: TGTGCCAGCAGCCCCCAGGGGTTGGGTTCCTACAATGAGCAGTTCTTC. This encodes CASSPQGLGSYNEQFF.

V is TRBV9 and J is TRBJ2-1; D gene uncertain. The length of the CDR3 is 16 residues. Between the trimmed V and J ends, which lost 1 base and 0 bases, there was a span of 11 bases. Germline assignment: CDR1 SGDLS and CDR2 YYNGEE. Here the CDR3 DNA reads TGTGCCAGCAGCGTATCCGAGTGGAGCTCCTACAATGAGCAGTTCTTC. It codes for CASSVSEWSSYNEQFF.

A few counts support this clone. V gene TRBV30 combines with J gene TRBJ1-3; tentatively, D is TRBD1 (5 bases). The germline CDR1 and CDR2 sequences are GTSNPN and SVGIG (reference sequence). The CDR3 runs to 15 residues. V was pared by 5 bases and J by 0 bases, with 14 bases between. Written as DNA, the CDR3 is TGTGCCTGGGTCGGCCAGGGATTCTCTGGAAACACCATATATTTT. Translation gives CAWVGQGFSGNTIYF.

This chain links TRBV9 with TRBJ2-2; 11 bases match TRBD2. V was pared by 5 bases and J by 3 bases, with 6 bases of the junction left unmatched. From germline, CDR1 is SGDLS and CDR2 YYNGEE. The CDR3 is 16 amino acids. The CDR3 nucleotides are TGTGCCAGCAGTGCGACTAGCGGGGTGTACACCGGGGAGCTGTTTTTT. It specifies CASSATSGVYTGELFF.

V is TRBV27 and J is TRBJ2-1, with 9 bases identical to TRBD2. V dropped 3 bases and J dropped 9; count of bases not matched to a gene: 12. CDR1 MNHEY and CDR2 SMNVEV come from the germline V gene (reference sequence). The length of the CDR3 is 16 residues. This CDR3 is CASSFPRGRAASEQFF. CDR3 DNA sequence: TGTGCCAGCAGTTTCCCTCGCGGGAGGGCCGCGAGTGAGCAGTTCTTC.

The chain is built from TRBV5-5 and TRBJ1-2; D possibly corresponds to TRBD1 (5 bases). Germline values: CDR1 SGHKS, CDR2 YYEKEE (reference sequence). V was clipped by 4 bases and J by 2 bases, with 9 bases between them. This CDR3 is 13 amino acids long. The CDR3, as DNA: TGTGCCAGCAGCCTGACAGCCAACTATGGCTACACCTTC. This translates into CASSLTANYGYTF. The entire variable domain, with the rest obtained from reference TRBV5-5 and TRBJ1-2, is as follows: DAGVTQSPTHLIKTRGQQVTLRCSPISGHKSVSWYQQVLGQGPQFIFQYYEKEERGRGNFPDRFSARQFPNYSSELNVNALLLGDSALYLCASSLTANYGYTFGSGTRLTVV.

In the case of this clone: The same CDR3 also results from other DNA sequences found in this sample. The chain is built from TRBV11-2 and TRBJ2-1; unclear D gene. V was shortened by 1 base and J by 0 bases, with 7 bases between the two germline ends. Germline CDR1 and CDR2: SGHAT and FQNNGV. This CDR3 has 15 residues. The CDR3 reads CASSLVVSSYNEQFF. CDR3 DNA: TGTGCCAGCAGCTTAGTGGTCAGCTCCTACAATGAGCAGTTCTTC.

The V gene is TRBV28, the J gene TRBJ2-1, with D tentatively TRBD2 (6 bases). Germline loops: CDR1 MDHEN, CDR2 SYDVKM. The CDR3 runs 15 residues. V was shortened by 5 bases and J by 2 bases, with 13 bases between the two germline ends. The CDR3 protein is CASSPYSGTYNEQFF. The CDR3 region has the DNA TGTGCCAGCAGTCCCTATAGCGGAACCTACAATGAGCAGTTCTTC.

A single count supports this clone. The rearrangement joins TRBV6-5 to TRBJ2-7; 9 bases align to TRBD1. Germline trimming cut 6 bases from V and 4 bases from J; bases unmatched to any gene: 10. The CDR3 totals 15 residues. In germline, CDR1 is MNHEY, CDR2 SVGAGI. The CDR3 bases are TGTGCCAGCAGACCCCCAGACAGGGGGGATTACGAGCAGTACTTC. Its protein product is CASRPPDRGDYEQYF.

The J gene is TRBJ2-3, the V gene TRBV7-2; D is unresolved. CDR3 length: 12 residues. Germline V lookup: CDR1 SGHTA, CDR2 FQGNSA. The ends were cut back, 4 bases at V and 0 bases at J, with 2 bases in the middle. In DNA form, the CDR3 reads TGTGCCAGCAGCTCGAGCACAGATACGCAGTATTTT. Translating it yields CASSSSTDTQYF.

This CDR3 reads CASSSSGFPNEQYF. CDR3 coding DNA: TGTGCCAGTAGTTCTTCCGGGTTCCCCAACGAGCAGTACTTC. The chain carries TRBV19 and TRBJ2-7; D is undetermined. The V and J ends lost 5 bases and 5 bases respectively, with 16 bases between them. The CDR3 spans 14 residues. The germline gives CDR1 LNHDA, CDR2 SQIVND (reference sequence). Variable domain in full (rest from reference TRBV19 and TRBJ2-7): DGGITQSPKYLFRKEGQNVTLSCEQNLNHDAMYWYRQDPGQGLRLIYYSQIVNDFQKGDIAEGYSVSREKKESFPLTVTSAQKNPTAFYLCASSSSGFPNEQYFGPGTRLTVT.

The chain is built from TRBV7-9 and TRBJ2-1, with D perhaps matching TRBD2 (6 bases). Germline CDR1 and CDR2: SEHNR and FQNEAQ (reference sequence). Trimming shortened V by 3 bases and J by 0 bases, and 6 bases separated the two germline ends. CDR3 length equals 14 residues. The CDR3 DNA sequence: TGTGCCAGCAGCTTCGGGGGCTCCTACAATGAGCAGTTCTTC. Translating it yields CASSFGGSYNEQFF.

The rearrangement uses TRBV29-1 and TRBJ1-2, with D unresolved. Germline CDR1 and CDR2: SQVTM and ANQGSEA. Trimming cost V 1 base and J 1 base, with 7 bases left between them. This CDR3 is built from 13 residues. The CDR3 DNA sequence: TGCAGCGTTGAAGTCGGTATTAACTATGGCTACACCTTC. It specifies CSVEVGINYGYTF.

This clone was seen a handful of times. The V call is TRBV6-5, the J call TRBJ2-7, with 7 positions matching TRBD1. The germline CDR1 and CDR2 sequences are MNHEY and SVGAGI. V shed 7 bases, J shed 6 bases, and the junction held 6 bases outside the gene matches. The CDR3 loop spans 12 amino acids. The CDR3 bases are TGTGCCAGCACAAAGGGGGCTTTCGAGCAGTACTTC. Protein sequence: CASTKGAFEQYF.

The V and J genes are TRBV9 and TRBJ2-1, with a tentative D call TRBD2 (8 bases). The CDR3 length is 15 residues. Trimming left V 4 bases short and J 4 bases short, with 15 bases between. Germline CDR1 SGDLS, CDR2 YYNGEE. CDR3 sequence: CASSREGTEYNEQFF. CDR3 sequence (DNA): TGTGCCAGCAGCCGGGAGGGGACAGAGTACAATGAGCAGTTCTTC.

V usage is TRBV7-9 and J usage is TRBJ2-7; D may be TRBD1 (5 bases). This CDR3 is built from 14 residues. The V end lost 4 bases, the J end lost 2 bases, and 12 bases lay between the germline ends. CDR1 and CDR2 from the germline V gene are SEHNR and FQNEAQ (reference sequence). The CDR3 bases are TGTGCCAGCAGCTCAACTTACAGGACCTACGAGCAGTACTTC. This gives the protein CASSSTYRTYEQYF.

J is TRBJ2-7 and V is TRBV7-6; D remains ambiguous. Between the trimmed V and J ends, which lost 0 bases and 2 bases, there was a span of 8 bases. This CDR3 spans 14 amino acids. CDR1 is SGHVS and CDR2 is FNYEAQ in the germline V gene. CDR3 residues: CASSLAPTAYEQYF. The CDR3, as DNA: TGTGCCAGCAGCTTAGCGCCAACGGCCTACGAGCAGTACTTC.

Points on this clone: Distinct nucleotide sequences in the sample also encode this CDR3. V usage is TRBV30 and J usage is TRBJ1-4, with 10 bases identical to TRBD1. After removal of 3 bases from V and 4 bases from J, the junction contained 2 bases not matched to a gene. Germline loops: CDR1 GTSNPN, CDR2 SVGIG (reference sequence). The CDR3 sequence is 14 residues long. The CDR3 loop is CAWRGDRGNEKLFF. The CDR3 nucleotides are TGTGCCTGGAGGGGGGACAGGGGTAATGAAAAACTGTTTTTT.

This clone appeared a single time. The genes are TRBV27 and TRBJ1-4; 12 bases fit TRBD1. In germline, CDR1 is MNHEY, CDR2 SMNVEV (reference sequence). The CDR3 contains 15 residues. Unmatched junction bases numbered 5, after V lost 4 bases and J lost 8 bases. The CDR3 DNA follows: TGTGCCAGCAGTTCCGCGGGACAGGGGGCCGAAAAACTGTTTTTT. It is translated as CASSSAGQGAEKLFF. The full variable domain, rest sourced from reference TRBV27 and TRBJ1-4, is EAQVTQNPRYLITVTGKKLTVTCSQNMNHEYMSWYRQDPGLGLRQIYYSMNVEVTDKGDVPEGYKVSRKEKRNFPLILESPSPNQTSLYFCASSSAGQGAEKLFFGSGTQLSVL.

The V call is TRBV5-6, the J call TRBJ2-3, with a weak D call TRBD1 (6 bases). The CDR3 loop spans 16 amino acids. Per germline, CDR1 SGHDT and CDR2 YYEEEE. The V end was cut by 3 bases, the J end by 7 bases, with 21 bases between. For the CDR3, the DNA is TGTGCCAGCAGCTCCTGGGGGCTAGTTGGGATAAATACGCAGTATTTT. Protein product: CASSSWGLVGINTQYF.

This clone was observed once. This chain links TRBV28 with TRBJ1-5; a weak D match, TRBD1 (6 bases). The CDR3 sequence is 12 residues long. The ends were cut back, 3 bases at V and 14 bases at J, with 14 bases in the middle. CDR1 is MDHEN and CDR2 is SYDVKM in the germline V gene. In DNA, the CDR3 is TGTGCCAGCAGTTTGCGAACGGGGGGCGAGCATTTT. This gives the protein CASSLRTGGEHF.

The chain is built from TRBV27 and TRBJ2-3; 10 bases agree with TRBD2. Germline CDR1 reads MNHEY; CDR2 reads SMNVEV (reference sequence). V was pared by 5 bases and J by 3 bases, with 8 bases of the junction left unmatched. This CDR3 region has 16 residues. The chain's CDR3 is CASSPPAGGETDTQYF. DNA of the CDR3: TGTGCCAGCAGTCCTCCAGCGGGAGGGGAGACAGATACGCAGTATTTT.

This clone has a count of ten or more. V is TRBV2 and J is TRBJ2-7; TRBD1 matches at 9 bases. V lost 5 bases and J lost 3; bases outside the gene matches: 5. In germline, CDR1 is SNHLY, CDR2 FYNNEI. CDR3 size: 14 residues. The CDR3 region has the DNA TGTGCCAGCAGTCTTGGACAGGGGCTCTACGAGCAGTACTTC. Translation: CASSLGQGLYEQYF.

J is TRBJ2-2 and V is TRBV5-6; 11 nucleotides match TRBD1. V was clipped by 4 bases and J by 7 bases; unmatched bases: 9. Per germline, CDR1 SGHDT and CDR2 YYEEEE. This CDR3 spans 16 amino acids. CDR3 coding DNA: TGTGCCAGCAGCCTCCCCCGGGACAGGGGGGGCGGGGAGCTGTTTTTT. Residues: CASSLPRDRGGGELFF.

This chain uses TRBV4-3 with TRBJ1-5; unclear D gene. Trimming pared 1 base from V and 2 bases from J, leaving 6 bases between. The V gene's germline CDR1 is LGHNA and CDR2 YSLEER. CDR3 length equals 14 residues. The CDR3 sequence is CASSQVQGNQPQHF. DNA of the CDR3: TGCGCCAGCAGCCAAGTGCAGGGCAATCAGCCCCAGCATTTT.